This T cell receptor beta chain was observed in a study of spatial heterogeneity in lung cancer. The wider study: The follow-up PBMC samples were sequenced whenever they were available. The median time to follow-up was around two years after resection. Each distinct TCR and UMI combination averaged more than ten appearances in raw reads.

Trimming cost V 4 bases and J 6 bases, with 12 bases left between them. CDR1 and CDR2 from the germline V gene are LNHDA and SQIVND (reference sequence). This CDR3 spans 14 amino acids. The study tagged each TCR cDNA molecule with a unique molecular identifier. Each CDR3 protein is one row after TCRdb ran MiXCR on the 5' RACE reads. Seen here are just over 70,000 distinct CDR3 sequences, roughly 8.9% observed once, and the top ten hold 1.9%. This sample's time point: blood at routine non-recurrence follow-up after resection. This clonotype has only a few counts. V gene TRBV19 combines with J gene TRBJ1-4; no reliable D call. This sequence was found in a female donor with early-stage non-small cell lung cancer. Sequencing was performed on PBMCs, taken at follow-up. The CDR3 sequence is CASSREVNDEKLFF. CDR3 sequence (DNA): TGTGCCAGTAGTAGAGAGGTGAATGATGAAAAACTGTTTTTT.